This T cell receptor beta chain was found in a study of T cells after posttransplantation cyclophosphamide. Germline CDR1 is MGHRA and CDR2 is YSYEKL. The CDR3 spans 15 residues. Trimming took off 5 bases at V and 2 bases at J, with 14 bases between the two ends. General study results and limits: Recipient CMV seropositivity and CMV reactivation strongly tracked TRB clonality. Skin or GI-infiltrating T cells shared few TRB sequences with blood. Later post-transplant blood repertoires were often dominated by donor CD8+ memory clones.

Clones were sequenced by immunoSEQ multiplex PCR, and TCRdb holds only the in-frame ones, with some missing. The table shows about 66,000 clones, with around 93% occurring only once. A note on this clone: Its antigen is still unknown.

Sequenced: PBMCs. The rearrangement links TRBV4-1 to TRBJ2-3; D is possibly TRBD1 (6 bases). The source of this sequence is a woman aged 30 to 39 in good health and a related stem cell transplant donor. CDR3 DNA sequence: TGCGCCAGCAGCTCCACGGGACACCTCACAGATACGCAGTATTTT. Protein: CASSSTGHLTDTQYF.